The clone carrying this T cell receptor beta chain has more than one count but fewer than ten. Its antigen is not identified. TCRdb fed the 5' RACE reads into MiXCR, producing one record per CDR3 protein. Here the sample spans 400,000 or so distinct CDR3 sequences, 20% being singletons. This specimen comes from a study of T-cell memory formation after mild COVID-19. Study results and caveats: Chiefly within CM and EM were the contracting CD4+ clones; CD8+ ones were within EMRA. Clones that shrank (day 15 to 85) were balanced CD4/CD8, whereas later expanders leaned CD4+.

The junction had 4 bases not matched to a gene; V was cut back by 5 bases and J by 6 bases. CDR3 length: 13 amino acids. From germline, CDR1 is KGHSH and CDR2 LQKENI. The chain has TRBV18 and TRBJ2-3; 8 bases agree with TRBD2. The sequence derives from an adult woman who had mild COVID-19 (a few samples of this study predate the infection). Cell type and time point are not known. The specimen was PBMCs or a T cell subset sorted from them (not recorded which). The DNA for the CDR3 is TGTGCCAGCTCAACCGGGACTAGTGATACGCAGTATTTT. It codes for CASSTGTSDTQYF.